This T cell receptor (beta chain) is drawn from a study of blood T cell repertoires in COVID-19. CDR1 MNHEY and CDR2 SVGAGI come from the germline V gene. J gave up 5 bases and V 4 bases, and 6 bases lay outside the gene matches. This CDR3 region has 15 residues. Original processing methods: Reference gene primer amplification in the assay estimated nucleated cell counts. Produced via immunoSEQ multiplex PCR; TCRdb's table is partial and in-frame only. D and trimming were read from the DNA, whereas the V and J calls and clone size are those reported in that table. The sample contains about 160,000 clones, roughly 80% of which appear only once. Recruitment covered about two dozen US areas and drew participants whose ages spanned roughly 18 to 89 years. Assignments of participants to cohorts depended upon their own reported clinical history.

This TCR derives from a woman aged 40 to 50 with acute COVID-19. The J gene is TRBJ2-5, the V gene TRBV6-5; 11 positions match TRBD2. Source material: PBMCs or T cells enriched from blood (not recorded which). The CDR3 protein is CASSFSGREGETQYF. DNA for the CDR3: TGTGCCAGCAGTTTTAGCGGGAGGGAGGGGGAGACCCAGTACTTC.